The present T cell receptor beta chain was sequenced within a study of blood T cell repertoires in COVID-19. For the study at large: Collection of acute and convalescent COVID-19 samples took place in the United States, Italy and Spain.

Seattle's cohort entered during active infection and was followed longitudinally. Clones were read by immunoSEQ multiplex PCR, and TCRdb kept only the in-frame ones, dropping some. The sample has about 130,000 clones, approximately 89% seen once; the top ten hold roughly 11%. CDR3 size: 15 residues. The V end lost 5 bases, the J end lost 2 bases, and 15 bases lay between the germline ends. Germline lookup yields CDR1 MNHEY and CDR2 SMNVEV (reference sequence). The source of this sequence is a woman aged 70-85 years with COVID-19, enrolled during active disease. Sequencing was performed on peripheral blood. The rearrangement joins TRBV27 to TRBJ1-2, with D possibly TRBD1 on 5 matching bases. CDR3 in DNA: TGTGCCAGCAGTCAGAACGTGGGGGGGAACTATGGCTACACCTTC. Encoded protein: CASSQNVGGNYGYTF.